The clone carrying this T cell receptor beta chain was found once. The repertoire was sequenced with immunoSEQ multiplex PCR; TCRdb's copy has only in-frame clones and lacks some. The sample carries around 130,000 clones, under 90% recorded once. This sample is part of a study of blood T cell repertoires in COVID-19. The CDR3 has 15 amino acids. CDR1 and CDR2 (germline): WNHNN, SYGVQD (reference sequence). The ends were cut back, 2 bases at V and 3 bases at J, with 12 bases in the middle. The chain carries TRBV10-1 and TRBJ2-3; D not certain. The receptor was derived from a woman aged 55-69 years with acute or convalescent COVID-19. Sample: peripheral blood. CDR3 coding DNA: TGCGCCAGCAGTGAGGGGTCTTCGAGGACAGATACGCAGTATTTT. Encoded protein: CASSEGSSRTDTQYF.